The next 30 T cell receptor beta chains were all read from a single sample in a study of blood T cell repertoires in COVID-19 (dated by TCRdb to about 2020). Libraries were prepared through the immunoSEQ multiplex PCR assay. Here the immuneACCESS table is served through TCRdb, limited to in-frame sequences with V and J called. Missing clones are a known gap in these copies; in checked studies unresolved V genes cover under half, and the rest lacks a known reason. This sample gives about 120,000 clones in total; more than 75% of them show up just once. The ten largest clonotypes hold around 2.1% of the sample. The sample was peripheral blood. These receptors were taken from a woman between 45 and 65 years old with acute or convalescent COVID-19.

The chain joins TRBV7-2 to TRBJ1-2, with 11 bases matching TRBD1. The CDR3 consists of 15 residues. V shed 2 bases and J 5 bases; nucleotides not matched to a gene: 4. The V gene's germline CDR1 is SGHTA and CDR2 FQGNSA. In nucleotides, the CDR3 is TGTGCCAGCAGCTTATGGGGACAGGGGGGTTATGGCTACACCTTC. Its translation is CASSLWGQGGYGYTF.

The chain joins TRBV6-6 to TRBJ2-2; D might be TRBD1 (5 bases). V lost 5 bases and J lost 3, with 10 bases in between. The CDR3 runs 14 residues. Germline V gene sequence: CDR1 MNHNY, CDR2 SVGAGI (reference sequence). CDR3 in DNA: TGTGCCAGCAGTCCCAGGGTCTACACCGGGGAGCTGTTTTTT. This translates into CASSPRVYTGELFF.

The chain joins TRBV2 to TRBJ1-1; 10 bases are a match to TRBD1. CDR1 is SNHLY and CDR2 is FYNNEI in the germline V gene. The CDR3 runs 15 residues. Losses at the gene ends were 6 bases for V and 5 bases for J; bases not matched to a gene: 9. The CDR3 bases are TGTGCCAGCAGAGTTAGGACAGGGGGAACGACTGAAGCTTTCTTT. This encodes CASRVRTGGTTEAFF.

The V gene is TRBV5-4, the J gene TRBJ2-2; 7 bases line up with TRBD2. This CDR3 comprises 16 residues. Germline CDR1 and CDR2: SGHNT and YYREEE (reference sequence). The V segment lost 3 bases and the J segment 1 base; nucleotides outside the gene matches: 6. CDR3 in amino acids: CASSSGLERNTGELFF. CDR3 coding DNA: TGTGCCAGCAGCTCCGGACTAGAGAGGAACACCGGGGAGCTGTTTTTT.

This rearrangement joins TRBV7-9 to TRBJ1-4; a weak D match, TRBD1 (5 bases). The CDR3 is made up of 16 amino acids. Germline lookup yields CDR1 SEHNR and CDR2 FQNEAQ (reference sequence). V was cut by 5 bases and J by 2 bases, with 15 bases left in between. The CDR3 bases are TGTGCCAGCAGCCCAGCCCGGGGGGGGACTAATGAAAAACTGTTTTTT. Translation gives CASSPARGGTNEKLFF.

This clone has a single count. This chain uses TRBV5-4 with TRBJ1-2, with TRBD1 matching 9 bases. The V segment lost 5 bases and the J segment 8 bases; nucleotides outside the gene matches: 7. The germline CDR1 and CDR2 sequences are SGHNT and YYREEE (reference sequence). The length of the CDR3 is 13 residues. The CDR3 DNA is TGTGCCAGCAGACGAGGACAGGGGAACGGCTACACCTTC. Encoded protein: CASRRGQGNGYTF.

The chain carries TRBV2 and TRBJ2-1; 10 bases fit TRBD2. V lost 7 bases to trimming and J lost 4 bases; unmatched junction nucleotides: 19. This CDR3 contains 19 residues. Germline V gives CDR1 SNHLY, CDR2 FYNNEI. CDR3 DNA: TGTGCCAGCATTCCACTAGCGGGGCCCTACCTCCTGGAATACAATGAGCAGTTCTTC. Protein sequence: CASIPLAGPYLLEYNEQFF.

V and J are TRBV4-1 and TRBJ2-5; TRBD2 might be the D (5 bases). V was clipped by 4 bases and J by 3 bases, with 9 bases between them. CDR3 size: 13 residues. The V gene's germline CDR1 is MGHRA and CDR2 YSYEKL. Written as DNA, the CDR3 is TGCGCCAGCAGCCTTGGGAGCGAAGAGACCCAGTACTTC. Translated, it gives CASSLGSEETQYF.

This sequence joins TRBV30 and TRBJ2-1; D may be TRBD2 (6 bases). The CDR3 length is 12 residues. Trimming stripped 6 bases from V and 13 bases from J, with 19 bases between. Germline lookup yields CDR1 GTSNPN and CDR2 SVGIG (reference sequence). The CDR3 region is CACYLVEGRQFF. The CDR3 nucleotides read TGTGCCTGCTACTTAGTGGAGGGGAGACAGTTCTTC.

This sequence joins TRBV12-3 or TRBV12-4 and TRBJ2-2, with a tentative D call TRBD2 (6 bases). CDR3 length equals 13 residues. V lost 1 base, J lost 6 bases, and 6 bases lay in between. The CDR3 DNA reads TGTGCCAGCAGTTTAGGGGGGGCCGGGGAGCTGTTTTTT. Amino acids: CASSLGGAGELFF.

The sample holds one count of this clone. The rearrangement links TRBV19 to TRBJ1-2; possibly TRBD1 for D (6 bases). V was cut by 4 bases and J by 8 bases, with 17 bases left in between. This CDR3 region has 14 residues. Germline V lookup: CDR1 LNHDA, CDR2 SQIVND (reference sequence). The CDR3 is CASSTGQLDEGYTF. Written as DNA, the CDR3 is TGTGCCAGTAGTACAGGACAGCTTGACGAGGGCTACACCTTC.

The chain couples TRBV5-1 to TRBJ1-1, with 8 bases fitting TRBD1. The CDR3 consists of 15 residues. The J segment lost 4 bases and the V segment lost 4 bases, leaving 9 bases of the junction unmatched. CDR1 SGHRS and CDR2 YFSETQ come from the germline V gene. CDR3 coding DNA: TGCGCCAGCAGCACAGACAGGGGAGTGAGCACTGAAGCTTTCTTT. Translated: CASSTDRGVSTEAFF. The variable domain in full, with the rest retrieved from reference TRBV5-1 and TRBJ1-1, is KAGVTQTPRYLIKTRGQQVTLSCSPISGHRSVSWYQQTPGQGLQFLFEYFSETQRNKGNFPGRFSGRQFSNSRSEMNVSTLELGDSALYLCASSTDRGVSTEAFFGQGTRLTVV.

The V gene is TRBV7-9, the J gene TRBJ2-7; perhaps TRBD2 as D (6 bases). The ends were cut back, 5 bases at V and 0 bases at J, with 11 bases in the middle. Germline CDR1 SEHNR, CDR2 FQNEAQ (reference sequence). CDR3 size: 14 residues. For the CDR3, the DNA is TGTGCCAGCAGCCCCCCCGGGAGCTCCTACGAGCAGTACTTC. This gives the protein CASSPPGSSYEQYF.

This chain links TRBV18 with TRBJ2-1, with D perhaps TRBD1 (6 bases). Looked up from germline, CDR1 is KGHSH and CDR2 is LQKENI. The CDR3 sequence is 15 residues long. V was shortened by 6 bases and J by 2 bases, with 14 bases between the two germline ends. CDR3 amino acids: CASSLQGLPYNEQFF. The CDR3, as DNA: TGTGCCAGCTCCCTGCAGGGGTTGCCCTACAATGAGCAGTTCTTC.

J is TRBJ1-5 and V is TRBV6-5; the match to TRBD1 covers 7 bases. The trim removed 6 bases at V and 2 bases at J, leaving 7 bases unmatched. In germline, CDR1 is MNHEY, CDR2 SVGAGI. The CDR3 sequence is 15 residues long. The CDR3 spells CASRRDRAGNQPQHF. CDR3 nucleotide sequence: TGTGCCAGCAGACGAGACAGGGCCGGCAATCAGCCCCAGCATTTT.

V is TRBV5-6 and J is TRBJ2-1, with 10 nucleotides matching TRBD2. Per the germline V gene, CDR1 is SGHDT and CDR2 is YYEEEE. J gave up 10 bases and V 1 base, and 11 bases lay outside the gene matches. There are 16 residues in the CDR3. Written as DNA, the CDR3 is TGTGCCAGCAGCTTGTTTGTGACTAGCGGGTGGAGGGAGCAGTTCTTC. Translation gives CASSLFVTSGWREQFF.

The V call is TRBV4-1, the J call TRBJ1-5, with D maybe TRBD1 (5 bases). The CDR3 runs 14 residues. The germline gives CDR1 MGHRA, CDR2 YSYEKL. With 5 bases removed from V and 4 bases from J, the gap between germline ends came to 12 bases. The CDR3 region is CASSAGGGNQPQHF. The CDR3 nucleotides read TGCGCCAGCAGCGCCGGGGGGGGAAATCAGCCCCAGCATTTT.

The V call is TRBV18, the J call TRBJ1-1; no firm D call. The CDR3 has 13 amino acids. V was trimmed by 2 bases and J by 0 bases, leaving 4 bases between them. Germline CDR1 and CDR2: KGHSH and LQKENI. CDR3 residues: CASSPTVNTEAFF. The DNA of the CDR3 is TGTGCCAGCTCACCAACAGTGAACACTGAAGCTTTCTTT. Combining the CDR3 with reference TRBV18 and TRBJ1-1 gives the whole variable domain NAGVMQNPRHLVRRRGQEARLRCSPMKGHSHVYWYRQLPEEGLKFMVYLQKENIIDESGMPKERFSAEFPKEGPSILRIQQVVRGDSAAYFCASSPTVNTEAFFGQGTRLTVV.

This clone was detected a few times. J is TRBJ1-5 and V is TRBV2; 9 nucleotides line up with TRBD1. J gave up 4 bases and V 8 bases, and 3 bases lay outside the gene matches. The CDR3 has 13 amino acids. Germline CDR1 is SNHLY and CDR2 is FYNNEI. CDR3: CASGGTGNQPQHF. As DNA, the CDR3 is TGTGCCAGCGGGGGGACAGGGAATCAGCCCCAGCATTTT.

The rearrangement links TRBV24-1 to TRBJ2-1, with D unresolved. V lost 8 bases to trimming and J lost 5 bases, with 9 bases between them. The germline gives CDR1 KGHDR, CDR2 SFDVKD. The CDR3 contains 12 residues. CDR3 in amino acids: CATNGPNNEQFF. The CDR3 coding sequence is TGTGCCACCAATGGCCCCAACAATGAGCAGTTCTTC.

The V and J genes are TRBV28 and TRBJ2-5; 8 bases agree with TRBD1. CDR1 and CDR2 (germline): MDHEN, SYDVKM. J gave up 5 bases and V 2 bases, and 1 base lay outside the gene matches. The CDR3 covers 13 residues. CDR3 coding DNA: TGTGCCAGCAGTTTAAACAGGGGGGAGACCCAGTACTTC. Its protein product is CASSLNRGETQYF. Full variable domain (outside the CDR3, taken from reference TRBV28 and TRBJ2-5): DVKVTQSSRYLVKRTGEKVFLECVQDMDHENMFWYRQDPGLGLRLIYFSYDVKMKEKGDIPEGYSVSREKKERFSLILESASTNQTSMYLCASSLNRGETQYFGPGTRLLVL.

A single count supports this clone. CDR3 sequence (DNA): TGTGCCAGCTCACCAGCCAGGGACGGGGAGCTGTTTTTT. Encoded protein: CASSPARDGELFF. The rearrangement links TRBV18 to TRBJ2-2; tentative D call: TRBD1 (5 bases). Germline CDR1 reads KGHSH; CDR2 reads LQKENI. V was clipped by 2 bases and J by 7 bases, with 8 bases between them. This CDR3 spans 13 amino acids. Using reference TRBV18 and TRBJ2-2 for the parts outside the CDR3, the full variable domain is NAGVMQNPRHLVRRRGQEARLRCSPMKGHSHVYWYRQLPEEGLKFMVYLQKENIIDESGMPKERFSAEFPKEGPSILRIQQVVRGDSAAYFCASSPARDGELFFGEGSRLTVL.

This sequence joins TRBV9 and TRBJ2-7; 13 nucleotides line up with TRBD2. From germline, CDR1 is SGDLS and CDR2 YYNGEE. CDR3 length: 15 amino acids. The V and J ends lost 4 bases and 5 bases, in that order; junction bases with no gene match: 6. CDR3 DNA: TGTGCCAGCAGCCCCGGGACTAGCGGGGCCAACGAGCAGTACTTC. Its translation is CASSPGTSGANEQYF.

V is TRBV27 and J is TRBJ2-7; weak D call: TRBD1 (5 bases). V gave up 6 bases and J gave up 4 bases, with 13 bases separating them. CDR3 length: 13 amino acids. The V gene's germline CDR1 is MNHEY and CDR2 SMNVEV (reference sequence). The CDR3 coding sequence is TGTGCCAGCAGCCCGGGTGGGGCATACGAGCAGTACTTC. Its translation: CASSPGGAYEQYF.

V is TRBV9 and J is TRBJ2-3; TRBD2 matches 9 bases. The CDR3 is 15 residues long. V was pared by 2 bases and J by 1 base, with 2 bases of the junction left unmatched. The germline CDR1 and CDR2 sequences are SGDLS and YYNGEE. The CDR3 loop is CASSVRLAGTDTQYF. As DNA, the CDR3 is TGTGCCAGCAGCGTCCGACTAGCGGGCACAGATACGCAGTATTTT. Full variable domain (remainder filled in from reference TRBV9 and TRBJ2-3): DSGVTQTPKHLITATGQRVTLRCSPRSGDLSVYWYQQSLDQGLQFLIQYYNGEERAKGNILERFSAQQFPDLHSELNLSSLELGDSALYFCASSVRLAGTDTQYFGPGTRLTVL.

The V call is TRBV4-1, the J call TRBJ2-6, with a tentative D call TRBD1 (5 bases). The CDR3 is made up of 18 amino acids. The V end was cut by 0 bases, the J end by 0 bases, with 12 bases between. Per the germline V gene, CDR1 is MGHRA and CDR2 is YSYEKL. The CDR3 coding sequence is TGCGCCAGCAGCCAAGATCCAGGGTACTACTCTGGGGCCAACGTCCTGACTTTC. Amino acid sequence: CASSQDPGYYSGANVLTF.

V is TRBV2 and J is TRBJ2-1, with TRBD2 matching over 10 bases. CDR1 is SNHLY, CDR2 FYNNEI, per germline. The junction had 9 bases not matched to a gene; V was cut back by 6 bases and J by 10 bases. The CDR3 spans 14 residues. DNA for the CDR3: TGTGCCAGCAGGACGGGGCTAGCGGGGGTAGAGCAGTTCTTC. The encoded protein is CASRTGLAGVEQFF.

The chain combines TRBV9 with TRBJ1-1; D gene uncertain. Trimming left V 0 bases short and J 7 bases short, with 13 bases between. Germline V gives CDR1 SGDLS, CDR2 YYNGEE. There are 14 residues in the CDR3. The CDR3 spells CASSVVPNSGEAFF. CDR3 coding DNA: TGTGCCAGCAGCGTAGTTCCCAACTCGGGTGAAGCTTTCTTT.

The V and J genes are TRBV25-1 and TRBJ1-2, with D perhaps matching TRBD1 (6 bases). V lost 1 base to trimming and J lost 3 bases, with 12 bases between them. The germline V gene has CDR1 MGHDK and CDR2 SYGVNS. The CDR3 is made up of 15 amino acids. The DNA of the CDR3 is TGTGCCAGCAGTGAATCCAGGGGAGGGGACTATGGCTACACCTTC. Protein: CASSESRGGDYGYTF.

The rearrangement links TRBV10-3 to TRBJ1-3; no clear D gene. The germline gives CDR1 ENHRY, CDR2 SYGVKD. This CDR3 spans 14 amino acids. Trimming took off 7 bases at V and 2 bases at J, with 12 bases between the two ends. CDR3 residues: CAITEGGPGNTIYF. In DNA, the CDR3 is TGTGCCATCACAGAAGGAGGCCCTGGAAACACCATATATTTT.